This TCR beta chain was retrieved from a study of control samples from healthy donors and cancer patients (dated by TCRdb to about 2020). Comment on this clone: This clone's antigen is unknown. Base qualities are not recorded, but no much larger clone differs from it by a single base. This sample also contains other DNA sequences that code for the same CDR3.

Library creation used the immunoSEQ multiplex PCR assay. TCRdb's version of the immuneACCESS table is confined to in-frame rearrangements and falls short of the full clone set. An unresolved V gene accounts for under half of the shortfall where checked; the remainder is of unknown origin. The sample table contains 100,000 to 150,000 clones; only one count was recorded for about nine tenths of them. Approximately 9% of the sample lies in the top ten. At the junction V is shortened by 3 bases and J by 5 bases; bases outside the gene matches: 11. From a lookup of the germline V gene, CDR1 and CDR2 are KGHSH and LQKENI. The CDR3 holds 16 amino acids from the cysteine to the phenylalanine. CDR3 DNA only is kept here, 48 bases in frame from base 1.

The V and J segments used are TRBV18 and TRBJ2-5; 8 central nucleotides agree with TRBD1. The sequenced sample was blood. This sequence originates from a man in his forties in good health. The DNA reads as follows: TGTGCCAGCTCACCTGCCGGGACAGGACTCAGGGAGACCCAGTACTTC. It specifies CASSPAGTGLRETQYF.